Listed here are 14 T cell receptor beta chains from one sample, sequenced in a study of human T cells and chemical hapten exposure. Time point: pre-sensitization, week 0. Stated treatment: therapeutic diphenylcyclopropenone sensitization with weekly scalp DPC. One entry per CDR3 protein, called by TCRdb with MiXCR from the RACE reads. The repertoire consists of about 90,000 distinct CDR3 sequences, with roughly 8.5% occurring once and the leading ten covering 2.6%. The sample in question was whole blood, obtained in connection with sensitization to the hapten diphenylcyclopropenone (DPC). These receptors were obtained from a man aged 35-49 years with alopecia areata. Some clones in this sample may be carry-over from other donors' samples.

This clonotype was detected a few times. This chain joins TRBV12-3 or TRBV12-4 and TRBJ2-2; the match to TRBD2 covers 8 bases. The CDR3 totals 16 residues. The J segment lost 4 bases and the V segment lost 8 bases, leaving 12 bases of the junction unmatched. CDR3 residues: CASRPPGLVSTGELFF. CDR3 DNA: TGTGCCAGCCGTCCCCCGGGACTAGTAAGCACCGGGGAGCTGTTTTTT.

This clonotype was counted ten times or more. The chain carries TRBV2 and TRBJ1-1; no clear D. Germline CDR1 and CDR2: SNHLY and FYNNEI. Trimming removed 3 bases at V and 6 bases at J, with 17 bases between. This CDR3 is 15 amino acids long. This chain's CDR3 is CASSEETVSRAEAFF. CDR3 in DNA: TGTGCCAGCAGTGAGGAGACGGTGTCAAGGGCTGAAGCTTTCTTT.

This clonotype was counted between two and nine times. The gene calls are TRBV7-8 and TRBJ2-7, with unresolved D. Germline CDR1 reads SGHVS; CDR2 reads FQNEAQ. The V gene lost 2 bases and the J gene lost 6 bases, with 17 bases spanning the gap. The CDR3 has 15 residues. CDR3 coding DNA: TGTGCCAGCAGCTTACTGCGCGTCGCGACGATCGAGCAGTACTTC. Protein: CASSLLRVATIEQYF.

This chain uses TRBV28 with TRBJ2-6, with TRBD1 matching 8 bases. With 2 bases clipped from V and 4 bases from J, the junction kept 7 bases outside the gene matches. CDR3 length: 17 amino acids. Germline V gives CDR1 MDHEN, CDR2 SYDVKM. The CDR3 region is CASSLGQGGSGANVLTF. The DNA for the CDR3 is TGTGCCAGCAGTTTAGGACAGGGAGGATCCGGGGCCAACGTCCTGACTTTC.

This clonotype was observed many times. V usage is TRBV20-1 and J usage is TRBJ2-3, with 8 positions matching TRBD2. The CDR3 runs 14 residues. Germline V lookup: CDR1 DFQATT, CDR2 SNEGSKA (reference sequence). Unmatched junction bases numbered 8, after V lost 5 bases and J lost 4 bases. In nucleotides, the CDR3 is TGCAGTGCTCCTGAGATTAGCGGGGCAGATACGCAGTATTTT. It yields the protein CSAPEISGADTQYF.

This clonotype was seen at least ten times. This chain connects TRBV12-3 or TRBV12-4 to TRBJ1-5; D is uncertain. V was shortened by 8 bases and J by 0 bases, with 17 bases between the two germline ends. This CDR3 has 16 amino acids. DNA for the CDR3: TGTGCCAGCTCATCTGGATGGGTATATAGCAATCAGCCCCAGCATTTT. Amino acid sequence: CASSSGWVYSNQPQHF.

The chain uses TRBV9 and TRBJ1-4; no clear D. This CDR3 has 15 residues. Germline V gene data show CDR1 as SGDLS and CDR2 as YYNGEE. The ends were cut back, 3 bases at V and 3 bases at J, with 12 bases in the middle. The CDR3 here is CASSDKDGSNEKLFF. CDR3 nucleotide sequence: TGTGCCAGCAGCGATAAGGACGGTTCTAATGAAAAACTGTTTTTT. The full variable domain, completed using reference TRBV9 and TRBJ1-4, is DSGVTQTPKHLITATGQRVTLRCSPRSGDLSVYWYQQSLDQGLQFLIQYYNGEERAKGNILERFSAQQFPDLHSELNLSSLELGDSALYFCASSDKDGSNEKLFFGSGTQLSVL.

This clonotype turned up a few times. This chain connects TRBV9 to TRBJ2-5; D tentatively reads TRBD1 or TRBD2 (5 bases each). V was clipped by 4 bases and J by 5 bases, with 18 bases between them. The CDR3 has 15 amino acids. Germline V gene data show CDR1 as SGDLS and CDR2 as YYNGEE. CDR3 in DNA: TGTGCCAGCAGCCCGACCGGGACCCAGCTGGAGACCCAGTACTTC. Translation gives CASSPTGTQLETQYF.

This clonotype was detected only a few times. The chain couples TRBV4-3 to TRBJ2-7; D may correspond to TRBD1 or TRBD2 (5 bases each). Trimming removed 4 bases at V and 4 bases at J, with 14 bases between. The CDR3 extends over 14 amino acids. Per the germline V gene, CDR1 is LGHNA and CDR2 is YSLEER. CDR3 sequence reads: CASSPGTIVYEQYF. The CDR3 coding sequence is TGCGCCAGCAGCCCCGGGACGATAGTTTACGAGCAGTACTTC.

This rearrangement joins TRBV4-2 to TRBJ2-1; D is possibly TRBD1 or TRBD2 (5 bases each). Germline V gene data show CDR1 as LGHNA and CDR2 as YNFKEQ. Trimming pared 2 bases from V and 7 bases from J, leaving 9 bases between. The CDR3 sequence is 13 residues long. CDR3 region: CASSQMGENEQFF. Here the CDR3 DNA reads TGTGCCAGCAGCCAAATGGGGGAGAATGAGCAGTTCTTC.

This clonotype occurred a few times. This chain connects TRBV27 to TRBJ2-3, with unresolved D. CDR3 size: 16 residues. The V end lost 5 bases, the J end lost 0 bases, and 15 bases lay between the germline ends. Germline V gene lookup returns CDR1 MNHEY and CDR2 SMNVEV (reference sequence). This CDR3 is CASSAPSTTSTDTQYF. CDR3 bases: TGTGCCAGCAGTGCCCCATCTACCACTAGCACAGATACGCAGTATTTT.

This chain uses TRBV6-5 with TRBJ2-6; 15 nucleotides align to TRBD2. The germline V gene has CDR1 MNHEY and CDR2 SVGAGI. The CDR3 is made up of 20 amino acids. With 1 base clipped from V and 4 bases from J, the junction kept 8 bases outside the gene matches. This CDR3 reads CASSYLGLAGGPGGANVLTF. For the CDR3, the DNA is TGTGCCAGCAGTTACTTGGGACTAGCGGGAGGACCGGGAGGGGCCAACGTCCTGACTTTC.

The rearrangement links TRBV11-3 to TRBJ1-1, with D tentatively TRBD1 (5 bases). The germline V gene encodes CDR1 SGHNT and CDR2 YENEEA. CDR3 length equals 15 residues. The V gene lost 5 bases and the J gene lost 3 bases, with 16 bases spanning the gap. The CDR3 protein is CASSPGRGMDTEAFF. CDR3 in DNA: TGTGCCAGCAGCCCAGGACGGGGGATGGACACTGAAGCTTTCTTT.

V gene TRBV6-2 or TRBV6-3 combines with J gene TRBJ2-7; 10 bases fit TRBD2. This CDR3 spans 13 amino acids. Germline assignment: CDR1 MNHEY and CDR2 SVGEGT. The J segment lost 4 bases and the V segment lost 8 bases, leaving 5 bases of the junction unmatched. The CDR3 DNA reads as TGTGCCAGCTCCTTAGCGGGAGGTTACGAGCAGTACGTC. Amino acid sequence: CASSLAGGYEQYV.